The 27 T cell receptor beta chains reported below all come from one sample, sequenced in a study of graft-versus-host responses after intestinal transplantation. The table came from immunoSEQ multiplex PCR; TCRdb's copy has only in-frame clones and leaves some out. The repertoire has approximately 100,000 clones, 90% to 95% of them found once; the top ten carry 1.2%. These TCRs are of unknown antigen specificity. This specimen consisted of unstimulated CD8+ T cells sorted from spleen or lymph node cells, obtained before intestinal transplant. The receptors were sampled from a human donor who received an intestinal transplant.

This chain joins TRBV7-8 and TRBJ2-7; TRBD2 matches at 8 bases. CDR3 length: 17 residues. CDR1 and CDR2 (germline): SGHVS, FQNEAQ. The ends lost 3 bases at V and 1 base at J; junction bases unmatched: 11. The CDR3 sequence is CASSFKSGTSGSYEQYF. The CDR3 DNA is TGTGCCAGCAGCTTTAAGTCCGGGACTAGTGGGTCCTACGAGCAGTACTTC.

The chain carries TRBV10-3 and TRBJ2-7, with 8 bases matching TRBD2. The J segment lost 6 bases and the V segment lost 6 bases, leaving 10 bases of the junction unmatched. The CDR3 has 14 residues. The germline gives CDR1 ENHRY, CDR2 SYGVKD. The CDR3 region has the DNA TGTGCCATCAGGCCCACGGGGGGGCCCGCCGAGCAGTACTTC. Its translation: CAIRPTGGPAEQYF.

The rearrangement joins TRBV19 to TRBJ1-3, with TRBD1 matching over 8 bases. CDR1 is LNHDA and CDR2 is SQIVND in the germline V gene (reference sequence). This CDR3 is 15 amino acids long. Trimming took 6 bases from V and 0 from J; bases not matched to a gene: 4. The DNA of the CDR3 is TGTGCCAGTAGACCCGGACAGGGCTCTGGAAACACCATATATTTT. Amino acid sequence: CASRPGQGSGNTIYF.

The chain links TRBV13 to TRBJ2-5; D not resolved. Trimming cost V 1 base and J 9 bases, with 15 bases left between them. Germline V lookup: CDR1 PRHDT, CDR2 FYEKMQ (reference sequence). The CDR3 runs 14 residues. This chain's CDR3 is CASSLDQQPRAQYF. CDR3 nucleotide sequence: TGTGCCAGCAGCTTAGACCAACAGCCAAGGGCCCAGTACTTC.

J is TRBJ2-5 and V is TRBV11-1; D not certain. Germline CDR1 is SGHAT and CDR2 is FQDESV (reference sequence). The CDR3 is 19 residues long. V was clipped by 0 bases and J by 2 bases, with 22 bases between them. The CDR3, as DNA: TGTGCCAGCAGCTTAGCGGCGTTAGACTCACCGGACCCGCAAGAGACCCAGTACTTC. Residues: CASSLAALDSPDPQETQYF.

This rearrangement joins TRBV5-1 to TRBJ2-3; D is uncertain. This CDR3 has 14 amino acids. Trimming removed 4 bases from V and 0 bases from J, with 9 bases in between. Germline V lookup: CDR1 SGHRS, CDR2 YFSETQ. As DNA, the CDR3 is TGCGCCAGCAGCCCGATACTTAGCACAGATACGCAGTATTTT. This sequence encodes CASSPILSTDTQYF.

V gene TRBV10-2 combines with J gene TRBJ1-5; perhaps TRBD1 as D (6 bases). The CDR3 is 14 residues long. Germline V lookup: CDR1 WSHSY, CDR2 SAAADI. V was pared by 7 bases and J by 3 bases, with 13 bases between. CDR3 sequence (DNA): TGCGCCAGCATAGGACAGCTACTCAATCAGCCCCAGCATTTT. As protein: CASIGQLLNQPQHF.

The chain recombines TRBV25-1 with TRBJ1-5; D uncertain. CDR3 length: 13 amino acids. V was shortened by 4 bases and J by 3 bases, with 7 bases between the two germline ends. Germline V gives CDR1 MGHDK, CDR2 SYGVNS. CDR3 in amino acids: CASSAAHNQPQHF. CDR3 sequence (DNA): TGTGCCAGCAGTGCGGCCCACAATCAGCCCCAGCATTTT.

The V and J genes are TRBV9 and TRBJ1-1; 8 bases line up with TRBD1. CDR3 length: 16 residues. Germline V gene sequence: CDR1 SGDLS, CDR2 YYNGEE. The V and J ends lost 3 bases and 0 bases, in that order; junction bases with no gene match: 7. In nucleotides, the CDR3 is TGTGCCAGCAGCGGACCGGGACAGGTAATGAACACTGAAGCTTTCTTT. It is translated as CASSGPGQVMNTEAFF.

The rearrangement joins TRBV25-1 to TRBJ2-7, with D tentatively TRBD1 (6 bases). The V and J ends lost 5 bases and 3 bases respectively, with 8 bases between them. Germline CDR1 is MGHDK and CDR2 is SYGVNS. The CDR3 is made up of 12 amino acids. CDR3 bases: TGTGCCAGCAGTCAGACAGGCTACGAGCAGTACTTC. Its translation is CASSQTGYEQYF.

This clone has just one count. The chain couples TRBV7-2 to TRBJ2-5; D tentatively reads TRBD1 or TRBD2 (5 bases each). Germline V gene sequence: CDR1 SGHTA, CDR2 FQGNSA. V gave up 1 base and J gave up 5 bases, with 17 bases separating them. The CDR3 loop spans 16 amino acids. The CDR3 region is CASSLGVQGGLETQYF. As DNA, the CDR3 is TGTGCCAGCAGCTTAGGGGTGCAGGGCGGGTTGGAGACCCAGTACTTC.

V usage is TRBV7-6 and J usage is TRBJ1-3; D remains unclear. Germline V gene data show CDR1 as SGHVS and CDR2 as FNYEAQ. Trimming removed 5 bases at V and 4 bases at J, with 18 bases between. This CDR3 has 16 residues. The CDR3 loop reads CASSPGGGQAGNTIYF. The DNA for the CDR3 is TGTGCCAGCAGCCCGGGAGGCGGCCAGGCCGGAAACACCATATATTTT.

Only a few counts were recorded for this clone. V and J are TRBV7-9 and TRBJ2-7, with D tentatively TRBD2 (7 bases). There are 15 residues in the CDR3. Germline assignment: CDR1 SEHNR and CDR2 FQNEAQ (reference sequence). Trimming stripped 6 bases from V and 2 bases from J, with 17 bases between. CDR3: CASSSSGTPAYEQYF. The CDR3 DNA is TGTGCCAGCAGTTCGAGCGGGACACCTGCCTACGAGCAGTACTTC.

A few counts support this clone. The chain recombines TRBV5-6 with TRBJ2-7; no reliable D call. Trimming stripped 4 bases from V and 2 bases from J, with 13 bases between. CDR1 SGHDT and CDR2 YYEEEE come from the germline V gene. This CDR3 region has 14 residues. In nucleotides, the CDR3 is TGTGCCAGCAGCGGATTGTACACGGCCTACGAGCAGTACTTC. Translated: CASSGLYTAYEQYF.

The chain couples TRBV11-2 to TRBJ2-3, with 8 nucleotides matching TRBD2. V was clipped by 5 bases and J by 6 bases; unmatched bases: 7. This CDR3 has 14 amino acids. The V gene's germline CDR1 is SGHAT and CDR2 FQNNGV. The CDR3 DNA sequence: TGTGCCAGCAGCGGGCGGGGGGCCCGGGATACGCAGTATTTT. It encodes CASSGRGARDTQYF.

V usage is TRBV4-1 and J usage is TRBJ1-5, with D possibly matching TRBD1 (5 bases). CDR1 and CDR2 from the germline V gene are MGHRA and YSYEKL. Trimming stripped 0 bases from V and 9 bases from J, with 15 bases between. There are 15 residues in the CDR3. The CDR3 reads CASSQDGALRGPQHF. The CDR3 region has the DNA TGCGCCAGCAGCCAAGATGGGGCCCTCCGGGGGCCCCAGCATTTT.

The chain is built from TRBV5-1 and TRBJ1-2; 7 bases are shared with TRBD1. The CDR3 contains 13 residues. The ends lost 4 bases at V and 4 bases at J; junction bases unmatched: 4. The V gene's germline CDR1 is SGHRS and CDR2 YFSETQ. CDR3 bases: TGCGCCAGCAGCCCAGGGGGGAGCTATGGCTACACCTTC. Encoded protein: CASSPGGSYGYTF.

The chain combines TRBV9 with TRBJ2-5; 7 bases line up with TRBD1. Trimming at V came to 4 bases and at J to 5 bases, leaving 11 bases not matched to a gene. Germline loops: CDR1 SGDLS, CDR2 YYNGEE. The CDR3 spans 15 residues. This chain's CDR3 is CASSPLTGSRETQYF. For the CDR3, the DNA is TGTGCCAGCAGCCCCCTGACAGGGTCGAGGGAGACCCAGTACTTC.

This clone was detected once. This chain joins TRBV7-9 and TRBJ2-6; tentatively, D is TRBD1 (5 bases). The CDR3 totals 14 residues. The germline V gene encodes CDR1 SEHNR and CDR2 FQNEAQ (reference sequence). Trimming left V 8 bases short and J 0 bases short, with 8 bases between. DNA of the CDR3: TGTGCCAGCGGGGCCTACTCTGGGGCCAACGTCCTGACTTTC. It encodes CASGAYSGANVLTF.

The chain uses TRBV6-5 and TRBJ2-7, with 8 bases lining up with TRBD1. This CDR3 has 13 amino acids. From germline, CDR1 is MNHEY and CDR2 SVGAGI. The J segment lost 4 bases and the V segment lost 11 bases, leaving 10 bases of the junction unmatched. CDR3 coding DNA: TGTGCCGCCACACCACGACAGGGGTACGAGCAGTACTTC. It is translated as CAATPRQGYEQYF.

The CDR3, as DNA: TGTGCCAGCGTGGGGGCTAGCCGGGACAGGGGCTATGGCTACACCTTC. This codes for CASVGASRDRGYGYTF. The V gene is TRBV19, the J gene TRBJ1-2, with 10 positions matching TRBD1. Germline CDR1 reads LNHDA; CDR2 reads SQIVND (reference sequence). The CDR3 has 16 residues. The J segment lost 4 bases and the V segment lost 9 bases, leaving 14 bases of the junction unmatched.

The chain has TRBV2 and TRBJ2-7; D is perhaps TRBD2 (6 bases). Germline-derived CDR1 and CDR2 are SNHLY and FYNNEI. Deletions cut 10 bases from V and 0 bases from J, with 10 bases between. The CDR3 has 12 residues. Here the CDR3 DNA reads TGTGCCACCGGGGAGGTCTCCTACGAGCAGTACTTC. Translation gives CATGEVSYEQYF.

The chain combines TRBV30 with TRBJ2-5; a weak D match, TRBD1 (6 bases). V was shortened by 5 bases and J by 0 bases, with 13 bases between the two germline ends. The CDR3 length is 14 residues. The V gene's germline CDR1 is GTSNPN and CDR2 SVGIG (reference sequence). CDR3 loop: CAWPTKGDQETQYF. The CDR3 DNA follows: TGTGCCTGGCCAACCAAGGGGGACCAAGAGACCCAGTACTTC.

The chain combines TRBV6-6 with TRBJ1-1; no clear D. Trimming removed 6 bases at V and 1 base at J, with 3 bases between. The CDR3 is made up of 11 amino acids. Germline CDR1 MNHNY, CDR2 SVGAGI (reference sequence). The CDR3 bases are TGTGCCAGCAGCGCGAACACTGAAGCTTTCTTT. This codes for CASSANTEAFF.

The chain carries TRBV25-1 and TRBJ2-2, with D unresolved. Trimming took 3 bases from V and 1 from J, leaving 12 bases between them. Germline-derived CDR1 and CDR2 are MGHDK and SYGVNS. The length of the CDR3 is 16 residues. The CDR3 coding sequence is TGTGCCAGCAGTGATAGTTGGTACGGGAACACCGGGGAGCTGTTTTTT. Its protein product is CASSDSWYGNTGELFF.

This chain uses TRBV6-5 with TRBJ1-2; no definite D call. CDR3 length: 13 residues. Per the germline V gene, CDR1 is MNHEY and CDR2 is SVGAGI. V was clipped by 5 bases and J by 4 bases, with 11 bases between them. CDR3 protein: CASSEGVIYGYTF. DNA of the CDR3: TGTGCCAGCAGTGAAGGAGTGATCTATGGCTACACCTTC.

The J gene is TRBJ2-7, the V gene TRBV12-5; tentative D call: TRBD1 (8 bases). The germline V gene has CDR1 LGHNT and CDR2 FRNRAP. The V end lost 7 bases, the J end lost 7 bases, and 20 bases lay between the germline ends. The CDR3 runs 14 residues. The chain's CDR3 is CASDTGQGGREQYF. CDR3 bases: TGTGCTAGTGATACCGGACAGGGAGGGAGAGAGCAGTACTTC.